This TCR beta chain was identified during a study of T cell responses to AZD1222 COVID-19 vaccine. Whole-study results and caveats: Two AZD1222 doses significantly raised spike-specific TCR breadth and depth over controls.

TCRdb's table, derived via immunoSEQ multiplex PCR, lists solely in-frame clones and lacks some. The sample includes roughly 110,000 clones, about nine tenths of them seen just once. This CDR3 has 14 residues. Germline assignment: CDR1 ENHRY and CDR2 SYGVKD. Deletions cut 3 bases from V and 3 bases from J, with 9 bases between. To note about this clone: Its specificity is unknown.

Specimen: peripheral blood, collected on day 0 of AZD1222 vaccination. This chain connects TRBV10-3 to TRBJ1-5, with a possible D match to TRBD1 (5 bases). This clonotype was obtained from an adult in good health. DNA of the CDR3: TGTGCCATCAGTGAAGACAGAAACAATCAGCCCCAGCATTTT. It yields the protein CAISEDRNNQPQHF.